Listed below are T cell receptor beta chains from one sample, sequenced in a study of shared clonotypes between healthy human individuals. The repertoire was sequenced with immunoSEQ multiplex PCR; TCRdb's copy has only in-frame clones and lacks some. Among under 1,100,000 clones listed, about three quarters were seen once. Sequences were obtained from memory CD4+ T cells sorted from blood. Receptor source: a man between 18 and 29 years old in good health. CDR3s include the opening cysteine and the closing phenylalanine or tryptophan. A D gene is named only where the DNA matches it firmly. A row's size may be missing; if present it is once, few, many or a size class.

j_call	v_call	d_call	clone_size	cdr3_aa	cdr3_nt
TRBJ1-5	TRBV7-9	.	.	CASSLGENGGKQPQHF	TGTGCCAGCAGCTTAGGAGAGAATGGGGGAAAACAGCCCCAGCATTTT
TRBJ2-7	TRBV5-4	.	.	CASSFGGMRAYEQYF	TGTGCCAGCAGCTTTGGGGGGATGAGGGCCTACGAGCAGTACTTC
TRBJ2-2	TRBV7-3	TRBD2	.	CASSLSSGGNTGELFF	TGTGCCAGCAGCTTGAGTAGCGGGGGGAACACCGGGGAGCTGTTTTTT
TRBJ2-7	TRBV18	TRBD1	.	CASSLPGQPYEQYF	TGTGCCAGCTCATTGCCGGGACAGCCCTACGAGCAGTACTTC
TRBJ2-4	TRBV30	TRBD2	.	CAWGLAGNIQYF	TGTGCCTGGGGGCTAGCGGGAAACATTCAGTACTTC
TRBJ2-5	TRBV5-5	.	few	CASSGPTRETQYF	TGTGCCAGCAGCGGACCCACTAGAGAGACCCAGTACTTC
TRBJ1-4	TRBV6-5	TRBD1	.	CASSPDRANEKLFF	TGTGCCAGCAGTCCCGACAGGGCTAATGAAAAACTGTTTTTT
TRBJ2-5	TRBV7-8	.	.	CASSLVGLADQETQYF	TGTGCCAGCAGCTTAGTCGGTTTGGCGGACCAAGAGACCCAGTACTTC
TRBJ2-3	TRBV27	.	.	CASSQMGRRTDTQYF	TGTGCCAGCAGTCAGATGGGACGGCGCACAGATACGCAGTATTTT
TRBJ2-1	TRBV6-9	.	.	CASRSDRWINEQFF	TGTGCCAGCAGGTCGGACCGGTGGATCAATGAGCAGTTCTTC
TRBJ1-2	TRBV28	TRBD1	.	CASSSGSRGMNYGYTF	TGTGCCAGCAGTTCAGGCTCCAGGGGGATGAACTATGGCTACACCTTC
TRBJ1-2	TRBV19	.	.	CASSTMIANYGYTF	TGTGCCAGTAGTACAATGATAGCTAACTATGGCTACACCTTC
TRBJ1-1	TRBV7-8	TRBD1	.	CASSLAGGDPGAFF	TGTGCCAGCAGCCTGGCAGGGGGCGACCCAGGAGCTTTCTTT
TRBJ2-1	TRBV7-2	.	.	CASTGGGYNEQFF	TGTGCCAGCACCGGGGGAGGTTACAATGAGCAGTTCTTC
TRBJ2-3	TRBV7-7	.	.	CASGARVGTDTQYF	TGTGCTAGCGGCGCCAGGGTTGGCACAGATACGCAGTATTTT
TRBJ2-1	TRBV7-2	TRBD2	.	CASSFGLAGNEQFF	TGTGCCAGCAGCTTCGGACTAGCGGGCAATGAGCAGTTCTTC
TRBJ1-1	TRBV5-1	TRBD1	.	CASAYTGESNTEAFF	TGCGCCAGCGCCTACACAGGGGAATCTAACACTGAAGCTTTCTTT
TRBJ2-5	TRBV2	TRBD2	.	CAIGTSAWETQYF	TGTGCCATCGGGACTAGCGCCTGGGAGACCCAGTACTTC
TRBJ2-5	TRBV29-1	TRBD2	.	CSVMGLASQETQYF	TGCAGCGTTATGGGACTAGCGAGTCAAGAGACCCAGTACTTC
TRBJ2-1	TRBV19	TRBD2	few	CASRGKRERAYNEQFF	TGTGCCAGTAGGGGTAAGCGGGAGCGGGCCTACAATGAGCAGTTCTTC
TRBJ2-7	TRBV15	TRBD1	.	CATSRSKGQSYEQYF	TGTGCCACCAGCAGATCAAAGGGACAGAGCTACGAGCAGTACTTC
TRBJ2-2	TRBV10-1	.	.	CASGRGQGGTGELFF	TGCGCCAGCGGGCGAGGGCAGGGAGGCACCGGGGAGCTGTTTTTT
TRBJ2-7	TRBV11-2	.	.	CASSQVHEQYF	TGTGCCAGCAGCCAAGTCCACGAGCAGTACTTC
TRBJ1-1	TRBV7-6	.	.	CASSLYSSTEAFF	TGTGCCAGCAGCTTATATAGCAGCACTGAAGCTTTCTTT
TRBJ1-1	TRBV5-6	TRBD1	.	CASSSRTGSEAFF	TGTGCCAGCAGCTCCAGGACAGGGTCTGAAGCTTTCTTT
TRBJ1-1	TRBV5-1	.	.	CASSLDDRTEAFF	TGCGCCAGCAGCTTGGATGACCGCACTGAAGCTTTCTTT
TRBJ2-3	TRBV7-9	.	.	CASSLATGDPSTDTQYF	TGTGCCAGCAGCTTAGCGACAGGTGACCCTAGCACAGATACGCAGTATTTT
TRBJ1-2	TRBV7-2	.	.	CASSLAPQDLGYTF	TGTGCCAGCAGCTTAGCACCGCAGGACCTTGGCTACACCTTC
TRBJ2-7	TRBV6-6	.	.	CASSFADTYEQYF	TGTGCCAGCAGTTTCGCGGACACCTACGAGCAGTACTTC